The 2 T cell receptor beta chains presented below share a single source sample, sequenced in a study of cytomegalovirus exposure and HLA in healthy donors. The study ran its PCR with 60 Vbeta and 13 Jbeta primers. The protocol was immunoSEQ multiplex PCR, while the TCRdb copy is restricted to in-frame clones and leaves out a portion. This sample yields roughly 160,000 clones, of which roughly four fifths are seen a single time; approximately 12% belongs to the top ten. The sample was PBMCs. These receptors were obtained from a man between 50 and 59 years old in good health and CMV-seropositive.

This rearrangement joins TRBV7-2 to TRBJ2-3, with a tentative D call TRBD1 (5 bases). CDR3 length equals 16 residues. V was clipped by 5 bases and J by 0 bases, with 15 bases between them. Germline V CDR1 and CDR2: SGHTA, FQGNSA. CDR3 bases: TGTGCCAGCAGCCCCCGACGACAGACTAGCACAGATACGCAGTATTTT. This translates into CASSPRRQTSTDTQYF.

The gene calls are TRBV9 and TRBJ2-2; 7 bases align to TRBD1. Germline lookup yields CDR1 SGDLS and CDR2 YYNGEE. The CDR3 covers 18 residues. With 0 bases clipped from V and 2 bases from J, the junction kept 10 bases outside the gene matches. The chain's CDR3 is CASSVGSNRQGNTGELFF. The DNA for the CDR3 is TGTGCCAGCAGCGTAGGGTCCAACAGACAGGGTAACACCGGGGAGCTGTTTTTT.